This paragraph reports one T cell receptor beta chain. Trimming took off 0 bases at V and 1 base at J, with 10 bases between the two ends. Germline CDR1 reads MNHNY; CDR2 reads SVGAGI (reference sequence). There are 15 residues in the CDR3. The record originates from a study of cytotoxic CD8 clonotypes in ibrutinib-treated CLL. Sequencing was performed with immunoSEQ multiplex PCR; in TCRdb, only in-frame clones are kept and a portion is missing. The profile shows over 200,000 clones, 65% to 80% of them singletons. This specimen consisted of PBMCs, obtained after 12 months of ibrutinib treatment. The receptor was isolated from a human donor with chronic lymphocytic leukemia. V usage is TRBV6-6 and J usage is TRBJ2-7, with no clear D. The chain's CDR3 is CASSYSGRLSYEQYF. For the CDR3, the DNA is TGTGCCAGCAGTTACTCAGGGCGCCTATCCTACGAGCAGTACTTC.